Sequencing of this T cell receptor (beta chain) was carried out in a study of blood T cell repertoires in COVID-19. As for the study in general: T cells, B-cell-depleted T cells, or PBMCs provided the cDNA or gDNA that served as material.

This CDR3 region has 16 residues. V lost 5 bases, J lost 0 bases, and 6 bases stayed unmatched. CDR1 LGHDT and CDR2 YNNKEL come from the germline V gene (reference sequence). Cohorts were determined from participant-reported clinical history. A COVID-19 case had been met by exposed participants during the 2 weeks before study entry. Method: immunoSEQ multiplex PCR; TCRdb's copy keeps in-frame clones and lacks some. The table shows around 400,000 clones, with approximately 89% occurring only once. The source of this sequence is a woman aged 40-49 years who had been exposed to COVID-19. J is TRBJ2-5 and V is TRBV3-1 (or the pseudogene TRBV3-2); 10 bases line up with TRBD2. Input material: PBMCs or T cells enriched from blood (not recorded which). The CDR3 is CASSTRLAGYQETQYF. CDR3 nucleotide sequence: TGTGCCAGCAGCACCCGACTAGCGGGTTACCAAGAGACCCAGTACTTC.